This T cell receptor beta chain originates from a study of regulatory T cells in long-lasting Graves disease. Study details: Antithyroid drugs had been taken under 3 months by newly diagnosed Graves' patients.

Overall study results and limits: Persistent patients shared more public clonotypes (around 3,000) than new patients (approximately 970). Accuracy might have suffered from few samples.

CDR3 length: 14 residues. V dropped 6 bases and J dropped 6; count of bases not matched to a gene: 4. Germline V gives CDR1 MDHEN, CDR2 SYDVKM. In building TCR beta libraries, iRepertoire HTBI primers were used together with Arm-PCR of CDR3 regions. TCRdb re-called the multiplex PCR reads through MiXCR, storing one row per CDR3 protein. Among hundreds of thousands of distinct CDR3 sequences, roughly a sixth were seen once, and the ten largest hold approximately 22%. The time point denotes: newly diagnosed GD, antithyroid drugs for less than 3 months. The TCR library was made from RNA that had been extracted from PBMCs in TRIzol. This clonotype was observed at least ten times. The antigen is unknown.

The chain carries TRBV28 and TRBJ1-5, with 11 bases aligning to TRBD1. This TCR came from a female donor with Graves disease. The starting material was peripheral blood mononuclear cells (PBMCs), obtained at new diagnosis, from a patient treated with antithyroid drugs. The chain's CDR3 is CASRDRGLIQPQHF. CDR3 in DNA: TGTGCCAGCAGGGACAGGGGGCTGATTCAGCCCCAGCATTTT. The whole variable domain, remainder taken from reference TRBV28 and TRBJ1-5, is DVKVTQSSRYLVKRTGEKVFLECVQDMDHENMFWYRQDPGLGLRLIYFSYDVKMKEKGDIPEGYSVSREKKERFSLILESASTNQTSMYLCASRDRGLIQPQHFGDGTRLSIL.